This is a list of T cell receptor beta chains from one sample in a study of T cell repertoires in cytomegalovirus infection. These receptors have no known antigen. Using its own MiXCR run on the reads, TCRdb lists one record per CDR3 protein. The sample has 700,000 to 850,000 distinct CDR3 sequences; about 31% are singletons. This specimen consisted of cultured CD8+ T cells from PBMCs, obtained from culture after CMV antigen stimulation. These receptors were obtained from a human donor in good health (CMV status not recorded). Some clones in this sample may be carry-over from other donors' samples. CDR3s include the opening cysteine and the closing phenylalanine or tryptophan. The D gene is left open where the match is weak. Some rows have no size entry. The others give once, few or many, or a class for an expanded clone.

d_gene,abundance,j_gene,v_gene,CDR3nt,CDR3aa
-,-,TRBJ1-1,TRBV5-6,TGTGCCAACAGCTTGGGGGGTCCGAACACTGAAGCTTTCTTT,CANSLGGPNTEAFF
-,-,TRBJ2-1,TRBV15,TGTGCCACCAGTCTGGCGGGATACAATGAGCAGTTCTTC,CATSLAGYNEQFF
-,-,TRBJ2-5,TRBV10-2,TGCGCCAGCAGGGGGGAGGGACGGGGGCCCCAAGAGACCCAGTACTTC,CASRGEGRGPQETQYF
TRBD1,many,TRBJ1-2,TRBV7-2,TGTGCCAGCAGCCCGGGGACAGGGGGGTACTATGGCTACACCTTC,CASSPGTGGYYGYTF
-,-,TRBJ2-3,TRBV12-3/TRBV12-4,TGTGCCAGCAGTCCTCCAAAGCGGACCGATAGTGAGGCAGATACGCAGTATTTT,CASSPPKRTDSEADTQYF
-,-,TRBJ2-1,TRBV10-2,TGCGCCAGCAGTGGGCTGAGCGTCCTCGATGAGCAGTTCTTC,CASSGLSVLDEQFF
TRBD2,few,TRBJ2-1,TRBV6-2/TRBV6-3,TGTGCCAGCAGTTACGCTAGCGGGGGGCTAAGCTCCTACAATGAGCAGTTCTTC,CASSYASGGLSSYNEQFF
TRBD1,many,TRBJ1-1,TRBV7-6,TGTGCCAGCACCCAGGGGGGGACAGGGGCCTCTGAAGCTTTCTTT,CASTQGGTGASEAFF
-,-,TRBJ1-2,TRBV19,TGTGCCAGTAGTATCGGCCTATTCTACTATGGCTACACCTTC,CASSIGLFYYGYTF
-,many,TRBJ1-2,TRBV12-5,TGTGCTAGTGGTTTGGAGACGGCCTATCGGGACTATGGCTACACCTTC,CASGLETAYRDYGYTF
-,-,TRBJ2-3,TRBV4-1,TGCGCCAGCAGCTCCTTTTCCAGGGAGGAGGGCGGCACAGATACGCAGTATTTT,CASSSFSREEGGTDTQYF
-,-,TRBJ2-6,TRBV7-6,TGTGCCAGCAGCCCTCCGGTCAGCGGGGCCAACGTCCTGACTTTC,CASSPPVSGANVLTF
TRBD2,-,TRBJ2-1,TRBV12-5,TGTGCTAGTGGTACGGACAGGGTTAAAGCGGGGGGGAGCTCCTACAATGAGCAGTTCTTC,CASGTDRVKAGGSSYNEQFF
TRBD1,-,TRBJ2-1,TRBV6-1,TGTGCCAACATCGACCGGGACAGGGGATTCAATGAGCAGTTCTTC,CANIDRDRGFNEQFF
TRBD1,few,TRBJ2-1,TRBV12-3/TRBV12-4,TGTGCCAGCAGTCTTGGACAGGTCCTTAGGGAGCAGTTCTTC,CASSLGQVLREQFF
-,few,TRBJ2-7,TRBV7-6,TGTGCCAGCAGCGTTACCCCAACCTACGAGCAGTACTTC,CASSVTPTYEQYF
-,-,TRBJ2-1,TRBV9,TGTGCCAGCAGAAGGGGAGATGAGCAGTTCTTC,CASRRGDEQFF
-,once,TRBJ1-6,TRBV27,TGTGCCAGCAGCCTCCAGGTTTTTAATTCACCCCTCCACTTT,CASSLQVFNSPLHF
TRBD2,few,TRBJ2-5,TRBV7-6,TGTGCCAGCAGCTCCCCCCCTTGGGGGGGGAAAGAGACCCAGTACTTC,CASSSPPWGGKETQYF
-,-,TRBJ2-1,TRBV19,TGTGCCAGTGGGCAGGGGGGATACAATGAGCAGTTCTTC,CASGQGGYNEQFF
TRBD2,-,TRBJ2-7,TRBV7-9,TGTGCCAGCAGCCCGCCGGGGGGGGCCTACGAGCAGTACTTC,CASSPPGGAYEQYF
TRBD1,-,TRBJ2-2,TRBV19,TGTGCCAGTAACTATAGAGGGGGCGCGAACACCGGGGAGCTGTTTTTT,CASNYRGGANTGELFF
-,-,TRBJ2-3,TRBV11-3,TGTGCCAGCAGCTCCCGGGGGAGCGGAGCCACAGATACGCAGTATTTT,CASSSRGSGATDTQYF
-,few,TRBJ2-3,TRBV7-6,TGTGCCAGCAGCTTAGCCTCCCGGGTGGGCTTTAGAGATACGCAGTATTTT,CASSLASRVGFRDTQYF
TRBD1,-,TRBJ1-1,TRBV13,TGTGCCAGCAGCGGCCGACAGGGTCTGGGGTACACTGAAGCTTTCTTT,CASSGRQGLGYTEAFF
TRBD1,many,TRBJ1-2,TRBV7-8,TGTGCCAGCAGCCACCGACAGGGGAACTATGGCTACACCTTC,CASSHRQGNYGYTF
-,few,TRBJ2-7,TRBV6-1,TGTGCCAGCAGTGACCTCGGGGTCCACGAGCAGTACTTC,CASSDLGVHEQYF